In its sample, the clone carrying this T cell receptor (beta chain) was seen once. Time point indicated: after trial treatment. Treatment denoted: LDRT plus nivolumab, ipilimumab, low-dose cyclophosphamide and aspirin (RACIN trial). Each eligible patient had an advanced solid tumor, and these tumors lacked tumor-infiltrating lymphocytes. The data derive from a study of low-dose radiotherapy and immunotherapy resistance in tumors. Background on the study: The regimen for patients comprised intravenous nivolumab 240 mg every two weeks plus intravenous ipilimumab 1 mg/kg every six weeks.

First-strand cDNA relied on TRAV- and TRBV-specific primers spanning alpha and beta chains. PCR amplification of the TCRs was performed with Phusion for about 20 PCR cycles, and it relied on a constant-region primer together with a V-primer adapter. TCRdb recomputed calls from the reads with MiXCR, one row per CDR3 protein. The table includes 31,000 or so distinct CDR3 sequences, 49% detected once. This CDR3 is built from 16 residues. Trimming removed 5 bases from V and 1 base from J, with 18 bases in between. Germline V gene lookup returns CDR1 MNHEY and CDR2 SVGEGT. Sequencing was performed on PBMCs, taken after low-dose radiotherapy plus immunotherapy. The source of this sequence is a male donor with gallbladder cancer. V is TRBV6-2 or TRBV6-3 and J is TRBJ2-7; D is perhaps TRBD1 or TRBD2 (7 bases each). The CDR3 DNA follows: TGTGCCAGCAGTGCTGCTGCCAGGGGGGGATCCTACGAGCAGTACTTC. This translates into CASSAAARGGSYEQYF.